The 20 T cell receptor beta chains presented below share a single source sample, sequenced in a study of cytomegalovirus exposure and HLA in healthy donors (dated by TCRdb to between 2016 and 2019). The library came from the immunoSEQ multiplex PCR assay. For the multiplex PCR, a mixture combining 60 forward primers for TCR Vbeta segments and 13 reverse primers for TCR Jbeta segments was used. Held by TCRdb, this immuneACCESS table contains in-frame sequences only and omits some clones. Under half of the omission traces to an unresolved V gene where checked; the cause of the rest is unknown. The sample profile shows some 71,000 clones; approximately 74% of them were found once. About a fifth of the sample is held by the ten biggest clonotypes. Material: PBMCs. The receptors derive from a woman aged 25-40 years in good health and CMV-seropositive.

The chain uses TRBV5-1 and TRBJ2-7; D is undetermined. The CDR3 has 14 amino acids. The ends were cut back, 0 bases at V and 7 bases at J, with 14 bases in the middle. Germline CDR1 reads SGHRS; CDR2 reads YFSETQ. CDR3 DNA sequence: TGCGCCAGCAGCTTGGCCCCGGCTTCCGGGGAGCAGTACTTC. Translated, it gives CASSLAPASGEQYF.

The chain employs TRBV19 and TRBJ2-4; no clear D gene. Trimming cost V 11 bases and J 1 base, with 12 bases left between them. Germline V gene lookup returns CDR1 LNHDA and CDR2 SQIVND (reference sequence). This CDR3 comprises 13 residues. CDR3 protein: CAHRLAAKNIQYF. CDR3 DNA: TGTGCCCACCGACTGGCGGCCAAAAACATTCAGTACTTC. Full variable domain (remainder filled in from reference TRBV19 and TRBJ2-4): DGGITQSPKYLFRKEGQNVTLSCEQNLNHDAMYWYRQDPGQGLRLIYYSQIVNDFQKGDIAEGYSVSREKKESFPLTVTSAQKNPTAFYLCAHRLAAKNIQYFGAGTRLSVL.

The chain couples TRBV10-2 to TRBJ1-5; no clear D. The CDR3 contains 13 residues. Between the trimmed V and J ends, which lost 4 bases and 6 bases, there was a span of 10 bases. CDR1 WSHSY and CDR2 SAAADI come from the germline V gene. The CDR3 nucleotides are TGCGCCAGCAGTGCCCTGGGAGGTCAGCCCCAGCATTTT. Protein: CASSALGGQPQHF.

A remark on this clone: Germline and junction disagree at one end, which may indicate a read error. The chain carries TRBV7-7 and TRBJ2-5, with D hard to call. The J call may be faulty, since TRBJ2-7 better matches the DNA end. The CDR3 is 10 amino acids. Germline V gene lookup returns CDR1 SSHAT and CDR2 FNYEAQ (reference sequence). The CDR3 region is CASSRYEQYF. The CDR3 DNA sequence: TGTGCTAGCAGCCGCTACGAGCAGTACTTC.

This chain joins TRBV19 and TRBJ2-7, with 8 nucleotides matching TRBD1. The CDR3 consists of 13 residues. V lost 4 bases, J lost 7 bases, and 6 bases stayed unmatched. Looked up from germline, CDR1 is LNHDA and CDR2 is SQIVND (reference sequence). CDR3 protein: CASSNDRGREQYF. As DNA, the CDR3 is TGTGCCAGTAGTAATGACAGGGGAAGAGAGCAGTACTTC. Drawing the rest from reference TRBV19 and TRBJ2-7, the complete variable domain is DGGITQSPKYLFRKEGQNVTLSCEQNLNHDAMYWYRQDPGQGLRLIYYSQIVNDFQKGDIAEGYSVSREKKESFPLTVTSAQKNPTAFYLCASSNDRGREQYFGPGTRLTVT.

V usage is TRBV13 and J usage is TRBJ2-7, with TRBD2 matching 9 bases. The junction had 8 bases not matched to a gene; V was cut back by 5 bases and J by 6 bases. This CDR3 comprises 14 residues. Germline V gene data show CDR1 as PRHDT and CDR2 as FYEKMQ (reference sequence). The CDR3 DNA reads TGTGCCAGCAGCAATAGCGGGAGTTCGTTCGAGCAGTACTTC. The encoded protein is CASSNSGSSFEQYF.

The chain links TRBV2 to TRBJ1-5; the D gene is possibly TRBD1 (6 bases). The V and J ends lost 5 bases and 5 bases respectively, with 10 bases between them. The CDR3 is 13 residues long. The germline V gene encodes CDR1 SNHLY and CDR2 FYNNEI. CDR3 residues: CASSIGGHQPQHF. The CDR3 bases are TGTGCCAGCAGTATTGGGGGCCATCAGCCCCAGCATTTT.

The chain carries TRBV7-9 and TRBJ1-3; D is unresolved. V lost 1 base to trimming and J lost 2 bases, with 6 bases between them. Germline CDR1 SEHNR, CDR2 FQNEAQ (reference sequence). The CDR3 runs 14 residues. Written as DNA, the CDR3 is TGTGCCAGCAGCTTAGTAGTTCCTGGAAACACCATATATTTT. It encodes CASSLVVPGNTIYF.

The chain joins TRBV5-1 to TRBJ2-3; D is possibly TRBD1 (7 bases). CDR1 and CDR2 from the germline V gene are SGHRS and YFSETQ. Deletions cut 0 bases from V and 4 bases from J, with 12 bases between. The CDR3 covers 15 residues. CDR3 sequence: CASSLGAGGPDTQYF. In DNA form, the CDR3 reads TGCGCCAGCAGCTTGGGGGCAGGGGGGCCAGATACGCAGTATTTT.

The chain joins TRBV28 to TRBJ2-7; TRBD1 might be the D (6 bases). The CDR3 contains 13 residues. In germline, CDR1 is MDHEN, CDR2 SYDVKM. Trimming pared 3 bases from V and 2 bases from J, leaving 8 bases between. The CDR3 protein is CASSLGAAYEQYF. CDR3 in DNA: TGTGCCAGCAGTTTGGGGGCAGCCTACGAGCAGTACTTC.

To note about this clone: In the same sample, other DNA sequences code for this CDR3. The rearrangement links TRBV20-1 to TRBJ2-7; D unclear. Germline lookup yields CDR1 DFQATT and CDR2 SNEGSKA (reference sequence). The V end was cut by 2 bases, the J end by 3 bases, with 5 bases between. This CDR3 spans 11 amino acids. The CDR3 sequence: CSARLVYEQYF. As DNA, the CDR3 is TGCAGTGCTAGACTAGTCTACGAGCAGTACTTC.

The chain is built from TRBV4-2 and TRBJ1-1; D is unresolved. The CDR3 sequence is 14 residues long. The V gene lost 0 bases and the J gene lost 8 bases, with 13 bases spanning the gap. From germline, CDR1 is LGHNA and CDR2 YNFKEQ. CDR3 bases: TGTGCCAGCAGCCAAGATCTGGAGGGCCTGGAAGCTTTCTTT. It is translated as CASSQDLEGLEAFF.

On this clone itself: Germline and junction disagree at one end, which may indicate a read error. This chain uses TRBV7-9 with TRBJ2-5, with D hard to call. The germline gives CDR1 SEHNR, CDR2 FQNEAQ (reference sequence). CDR3 length: 12 amino acids. The DNA for the CDR3 is TGTTCCAGCAGCCCCTCCCAGGTGACCCAGTACTTC. It specifies CSSSPSQVTQYF.

This clone was picked up a small number of times. The J gene is TRBJ2-7, the V gene TRBV6-6; no clear D. The CDR3 consists of 12 residues. V gave up 4 bases and J gave up 2 bases, with 6 bases separating them. In germline, CDR1 is MNHNY, CDR2 SVGAGI (reference sequence). CDR3 sequence (DNA): TGTGCCAGCAGTTTTGACACCTACGAGCAGTACTTC. Translation: CASSFDTYEQYF.

The CDR3 bases are TGCGCCAGCAGCGAAGGACAGGGGGTCACTGAAGCTTTCTTT. This codes for CASSEGQGVTEAFF. The V gene is TRBV5-1, the J gene TRBJ1-1, with 10 bases matching TRBD1. The CDR3 consists of 14 residues. The germline V gene has CDR1 SGHRS and CDR2 YFSETQ. V was pared by 4 bases and J by 4 bases, with 4 bases of the junction left unmatched.

The chain joins TRBV6-5 to TRBJ1-1; 8 nucleotides agree with TRBD1. V dropped 11 bases and J dropped 5; count of bases not matched to a gene: 7. Per germline, CDR1 MNHEY and CDR2 SVGAGI. This CDR3 has 12 residues. The CDR3 sequence: CAVRGLLTEAFF. CDR3 sequence (DNA): TGTGCCGTCAGGGGGCTCTTGACTGAAGCTTTCTTT.

The rearrangement links TRBV11-2 to TRBJ1-1; D might be TRBD1 (5 bases). The CDR3 spans 14 residues. Per the germline V gene, CDR1 is SGHAT and CDR2 is FQNNGV. V shed 7 bases and J shed 6 bases, with 18 bases lying between them. CDR3 coding DNA: TGTGCCAGCAACAGGCAGGGTTTTGTTTCTGAAGCTTTCTTT. It is translated as CASNRQGFVSEAFF. The whole variable domain, remainder taken from reference TRBV11-2 and TRBJ1-1, is EAGVAQSPRYKIIEKRQSVAFWCNPISGHATLYWYQQILGQGPKLLIQFQNNGVVDDSQLPKDRFSAERLKGVDSTLKIQPAKLEDSAVYLCASNRQGFVSEAFFGQGTRLTVV.

V gene TRBV5-4 combines with J gene TRBJ2-5, with 8 bases lining up with TRBD1. J was trimmed by 1 base and V by 4 bases; bases with no gene match: 3. The CDR3 has 14 amino acids. Per the germline V gene, CDR1 is SGHNT and CDR2 is YYREEE (reference sequence). The chain's CDR3 is CASSGQGAQETQYF. The CDR3 DNA sequence: TGTGCCAGCAGCGGACAGGGAGCCCAAGAGACCCAGTACTTC.

This CDR3 reads CSVIRGMNTEAFF. The DNA of the CDR3 is TGCAGCGTTATTAGGGGGATGAACACTGAAGCTTTCTTT. The chain has TRBV29-1 and TRBJ1-1; D is possibly TRBD1 (6 bases). The CDR3 contains 13 residues. Germline loops: CDR1 SQVTM, CDR2 ANQGSEA. Trimming left V 5 bases short and J 0 bases short, with 10 bases between.

This clone was counted a single time. The rearrangement links TRBV5-1 to TRBJ1-1; the match to TRBD1 covers 8 bases. The CDR3 is 15 amino acids. Germline CDR1 and CDR2: SGHRS and YFSETQ. Trimming removed 4 bases from V and 7 bases from J; junction bases left unmatched: 12. The CDR3 DNA sequence: TGCGCCAGCAGCCTGCGACCTGACAGGGGAGGTGAAGCTTTCTTT. The encoded protein is CASSLRPDRGGEAFF.